The source of this TCR beta chain is a study of blood T cells in healthy people across ages. This clonotype was recorded a few times. Primers used in a second PCR of about 6 to 12 cycles were a sample-barcoded 5' primer and a J-beta primer mix. MiXCR, applied by TCRdb to the 5' RACE reads, yields one record per CDR3 protein. The sample consists of roughly 1,800,000 distinct CDR3 sequences, roughly 50% of them appearing once. The CDR3 has 12 amino acids. The germline V gene has CDR1 MDHEN and CDR2 SYDVKM. Source material: blood. The TCR was taken from a woman in her thirties or forties in good health. The rearrangement links TRBV28 to TRBJ2-4; D not certain. The J call may be incorrect, as the DNA end agrees better with TRBJ2-5. The CDR3 DNA follows: TGTGCCAGCAGTTGGCTCGAGGAGACCCAGTACTTC. As protein: CASSWLEETQYF.